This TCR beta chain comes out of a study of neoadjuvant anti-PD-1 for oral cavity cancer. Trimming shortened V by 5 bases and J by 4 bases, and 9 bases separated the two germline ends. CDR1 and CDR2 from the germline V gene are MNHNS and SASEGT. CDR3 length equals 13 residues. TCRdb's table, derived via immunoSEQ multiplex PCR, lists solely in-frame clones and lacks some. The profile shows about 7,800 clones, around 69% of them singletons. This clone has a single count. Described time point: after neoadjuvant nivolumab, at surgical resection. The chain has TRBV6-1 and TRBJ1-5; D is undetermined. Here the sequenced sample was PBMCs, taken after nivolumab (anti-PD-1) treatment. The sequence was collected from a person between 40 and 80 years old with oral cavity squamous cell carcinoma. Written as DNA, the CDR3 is TGTGCCAGCAGTACTCAGACGAATCAGCCCCAGCATTTT. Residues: CASSTQTNQPQHF.